These T cell receptor beta chains were read from a single sample in a study of shared clonotypes between healthy human individuals. The assay was immunoSEQ multiplex PCR, and TCRdb's table has in-frame clones only and misses some. The sample has about 380,000 clones, just over 95% seen once. Sequencing used memory CD8+ T cells sorted from blood. These receptors came from a man between 25 and 39 years old in good health. Both conserved end residues are part of each CDR3. Fields, in order: V gene, D gene, clone size, J gene, CDR3 protein, CDR3 DNA. The D gene is left open where the match is weak. The size field is filled for only some rows; it gives once, few, many or a size class.

TRBV6-5,TRBD1,few,TRBJ2-1,CASSYWTGGNEQFF,TGTGCCAGCAGTTACTGGACAGGGGGCAATGAGCAGTTCTTC
TRBV6-5,NA,once,TRBJ2-1,CASSLGLRSYNEQFF,TGTGCCAGCAGTCTAGGCTTAAGATCCTACAATGAGCAGTTCTTC
TRBV10-3,NA,NA,TRBJ2-6,CAIRTTGLASNSSGANVLTF,TGTGCCATCAGAACTACCGGATTGGCTTCAAACAGCTCTGGGGCCAACGTCCTGACTTTC
TRBV6-1,NA,NA,TRBJ2-2,CASDWENTGELFF,TGTGCCAGCGATTGGGAGAACACCGGGGAGCTGTTTTTT
TRBV4-1,TRBD2,NA,TRBJ2-3,CASSQDIGLAGGRTDTQYF,TGCGCCAGCAGCCAAGATATAGGACTAGCGGGAGGTAGAACAGATACGCAGTATTTT
TRBV4-2,NA,NA,TRBJ2-5,CASQGQQETQYF,TGTGCCAGCCAAGGACAGCAAGAGACCCAGTACTTC
TRBV7-9,NA,NA,TRBJ2-7,CASSFSYEQYF,TGTGCCAGCAGCTTTTCTTACGAGCAGTACTTC
TRBV2,NA,NA,TRBJ2-7,CASTENSYEQYF,TGTGCCAGCACTGAGAATTCCTACGAGCAGTACTTC
TRBV28,NA,NA,TRBJ2-3,CASSKTRVSPDTQYF,TGTGCCAGCAGTAAAACCAGGGTCTCCCCTGATACGCAGTATTTT
TRBV9,NA,NA,TRBJ1-4,CASSPGATNEKLFF,TGTGCCAGCAGCCCAGGAGCAACTAATGAAAAACTGTTTTTT
TRBV5-1,NA,NA,TRBJ1-1,CASSLVMGTVNTEAFF,TGCGCCAGCAGCTTGGTTATGGGTACCGTGAACACTGAAGCTTTCTTT
TRBV2,NA,NA,TRBJ2-3,CASTGGIHTDTQYF,TGTGCCAGCACGGGCGGGATCCACACAGATACGCAGTATTTT
TRBV10-2,NA,NA,TRBJ2-5,CASSEPKDRLLETQYF,TGCGCCAGCAGTGAACCAAAAGACAGGTTGTTGGAGACCCAGTACTTC
TRBV5-5,TRBD2,NA,TRBJ2-2,CASSIELSTSGKSSELFF,TGTGCCAGCAGCATAGAGCTTTCGACTAGCGGGAAATCCTCGGAGCTGTTTTTT
TRBV18,NA,NA,TRBJ1-2,CASSPPVLGGYTF,TGTGCCAGCTCACCACCGGTACTGGGTGGCTACACCTTC
TRBV20-1,NA,few,TRBJ2-5,CSARGEETQYF,TGCAGTGCTAGAGGGGAAGAGACCCAGTACTTC
TRBV9,TRBD2,NA,TRBJ2-7,CVSSVEGSGRLGEQYF,TGTGTCAGCAGCGTAGAGGGTAGCGGGAGGCTGGGGGAGCAGTACTTC
TRBV19,NA,NA,TRBJ1-2,CASSIHSNYGYTF,TGTGCCAGTAGTATCCACAGTAACTATGGCTACACCTTC
TRBV18,TRBD2,NA,TRBJ2-6,CASSPWTSGRANVLTF,TGTGCCAGCTCACCTTGGACTAGCGGGAGGGCCAACGTCCTGACTTTC
TRBV30,NA,NA,TRBJ2-3,CAWSVHGDTQYF,TGTGCCTGGAGTGTACATGGAGATACGCAGTATTTT
TRBV13,TRBD2,NA,TRBJ2-7,CASSFTSGSNYEQYF,TGTGCCAGCAGTTTCACTAGCGGGAGTAACTACGAGCAGTACTTC
TRBV6-6,NA,NA,TRBJ2-4,CASSYWAVKNIQYF,TGTGCCAGCAGTTACTGGGCGGTCAAAAACATCCAGTACTTC
TRBV9,NA,NA,TRBJ2-5,CASSVASQETQYF,TGTGCCAGCAGCGTAGCTAGCCAAGAGACCCAGTACTTC
TRBV2,TRBD2,NA,TRBJ2-7,CASSFLGTQAGGPEEQYF,TGTGCCAGCAGCTTCCTCGGCACCCAAGCGGGAGGGCCGGAAGAGCAGTACTTC
TRBV5-1,NA,once,TRBJ2-1,CASSLDYPYNEQFF,TGCGCCAGCAGCTTGGACTATCCATACAATGAGCAGTTCTTC
TRBV28,NA,NA,TRBJ1-2,CASRETARIGYTF,TGTGCCAGCAGAGAGACAGCTAGGATTGGCTACACCTTC
TRBV7-6,TRBD1,NA,TRBJ2-7,CASSLNRGYEQYF,TGTGCCAGCAGTTTAAACAGGGGTTACGAGCAGTACTTC
TRBV7-2,NA,once,TRBJ1-2,CASSLVYYGYTF,TGTGCCAGCAGCTTAGTTTACTATGGCTACACCTTC
TRBV6-5,NA,NA,TRBJ2-7,CASRSWGRNSYEQYF,TGTGCCAGCAGAAGCTGGGGGCGGAACTCCTACGAGCAGTACTTC
TRBV7-3,TRBD2,NA,TRBJ2-1,CASSLASGSNEQFF,TGTGCCAGCAGCTTGGCTAGCGGGAGCAATGAGCAGTTCTTC
TRBV11-2,NA,NA,TRBJ2-1,CASSRQVGQFF,TGTGCCAGCAGCCGACAGGTCGGTCAGTTCTTC